This entry describes one T cell receptor beta chain. Profiling relied on immunoSEQ multiplex PCR, and the TCRdb table lists in-frame clones only, not all of them. The sample has about 43,000 clones; about 90% are singletons. The CDR3 consists of 16 residues. Germline values: CDR1 MDHEN, CDR2 SYDVKM. Trimming stripped 4 bases from V and 0 bases from J, with 12 bases between. This entry belongs to a study of blood T cell repertoires in COVID-19. J is TRBJ1-4 and V is TRBV28; TRBD1 is a possible D gene (5 bases). This sequence originates from a woman aged 80 or over with active COVID-19. Sequencing was performed on peripheral blood. The CDR3, as DNA: TGTGCCAGCAGTTCACAGGACCAGGCAACTAATGAAAAACTGTTTTTT. Translation gives CASSSQDQATNEKLFF.